Following are 8 T cell receptor beta chains from one sample sequenced in a study of blood T cell repertoires in COVID-19. TCRdb keeps only in-frame clones here, not all; method: immunoSEQ multiplex PCR. The sample shows a few hundred thousand clones, roughly 84% of them seen only once. Sequencing input: PBMCs or T cells enriched from blood (not recorded which). These receptors were obtained from a woman aged 45-60 years who had been exposed to COVID-19.

V and J are TRBV9 and TRBJ2-4, with 9 bases identical to TRBD1. Trimming at V came to 4 bases and at J to 6 bases, leaving 5 bases not matched to a gene. This CDR3 has 14 amino acids. Germline V gene data show CDR1 as SGDLS and CDR2 as YYNGEE. For the CDR3, the DNA is TGTGCCAGCAGCATAGAGGGACAGGGAAACATTCAGTACTTC. Encoded protein: CASSIEGQGNIQYF.

The CDR3 sequence: CASSPDSLYYGYTF. The CDR3 nucleotides read TGTGCCAGCAGCCCAGACTCCCTTTACTATGGCTACACCTTC. The genes are TRBV2 and TRBJ1-2; D ambiguous. CDR3 length equals 14 residues. CDR1 SNHLY and CDR2 FYNNEI come from the germline V gene. Trimming cost V 6 bases and J 3 bases, with 14 bases left between them.

The rearrangement links TRBV7-2 to TRBJ1-2, with 8 bases lining up with TRBD1. V lost 6 bases, J lost 7 bases, and 7 bases stayed unmatched. This CDR3 has 13 residues. Germline-derived CDR1 and CDR2 are SGHTA and FQGNSA. The CDR3 coding sequence is TGTGCCAGCAGTTCCGGACAGGGCTCTGGCTACACCTTC. This translates into CASSSGQGSGYTF.

This clone was seen a single time. The chain links TRBV27 to TRBJ1-5; 7 bases fit TRBD1. Germline V gene data show CDR1 as MNHEY and CDR2 as SMNVEV (reference sequence). V trimming: 5 bases; J trimming: 2 bases; junction bases outside the gene matches: 6. The CDR3 extends over 15 amino acids. CDR3 DNA sequence: TGTGCCAGCAGTCCCCGCCAGGGGGGCAATCAGCCCCAGCATTTT. Translating gives CASSPRQGGNQPQHF.

This chain uses TRBV4-1 with TRBJ2-1, with 13 bases fitting TRBD2. Germline V CDR1 and CDR2: MGHRA, YSYEKL. The CDR3 consists of 16 residues. J lost 7 bases, V lost 6 bases, and 9 bases had no gene match. The CDR3 DNA reads TGCGCCAGCAGTCATACTTTACTAGCGGGGGGGAATGAGCAGTTCTTC. Translated: CASSHTLLAGGNEQFF.

This rearrangement joins TRBV7-2 to TRBJ2-5, with D tentatively TRBD2 (6 bases). V lost 1 base to trimming and J lost 5 bases, with 11 bases between them. Germline loops: CDR1 SGHTA, CDR2 FQGNSA. The CDR3 is 14 residues long. CDR3 in DNA: TGTGCCAGCAGCTTAGGGCGGGGACGTGAGACCCAGTACTTC. This encodes CASSLGRGRETQYF.

This clone is a singleton in its sample. This same CDR3 is encoded by further DNA sequences in the sample. The CDR3 nucleotides are TGTGCCAGCAGCTCTACAGGGGGCGTCAATCAGCCCCAGCATTTT. Protein product: CASSSTGGVNQPQHF. The J gene is TRBJ1-5, the V gene TRBV28; TRBD1 matches at 9 bases. In germline, CDR1 is MDHEN, CDR2 SYDVKM. The CDR3 is 15 residues long. After removal of 6 bases from V and 3 bases from J, the junction contained 6 bases not matched to a gene.

This chain joins TRBV2 and TRBJ2-5; D is unresolved. This CDR3 comprises 12 residues. Germline values: CDR1 SNHLY, CDR2 FYNNEI. Trimming removed 4 bases from V and 5 bases from J, with 8 bases in between. Written as DNA, the CDR3 is TGTGCCAGCAGTGCCAGCGCGGAGACCCAGTACTTC. Translating gives CASSASAETQYF.